This passage covers 22 T cell receptor beta chains from one sample sequenced in a study of shared clonotypes between healthy human individuals. TCRdb's table, derived via immunoSEQ multiplex PCR, lists solely in-frame clones and lacks some. Seen here are roughly 500,000 clones, around 85% observed once, and the top ten hold about 13%. The sample comprised PBMCs. The origin of the receptors is a woman aged 40-49 years in good health. Some clones in this sample may be carry-over from other donors' samples.

J is TRBJ2-1 and V is TRBV30; D may match TRBD1 or TRBD2 (5 bases each). The V end lost 2 bases, the J end lost 6 bases, and 17 bases lay between the germline ends. Germline V gene sequence: CDR1 GTSNPN, CDR2 SVGIG (reference sequence). This CDR3 contains 15 residues. This CDR3 reads CAWSPPEGSGNEQFF. The DNA for the CDR3 is TGTGCCTGGAGTCCCCCCGAGGGGTCTGGCAATGAGCAGTTCTTC. The variable domain in full, with the rest retrieved from reference TRBV30 and TRBJ2-1, is SQTIHQWPATLVQPVGSPLSLECTVEGTSNPNLYWYRQAAGRGLQLLFYSVGIGQISSEVPQNLSASRPQDRQFILSSKKLLLSDSGFYLCAWSPPEGSGNEQFFGPGTRLTVL.

This clone was counted a few times. With only one base between it and a far larger clone, this is likely a read error. The chain links TRBV30 to TRBJ2-5; 13 nucleotides match TRBD2. Germline V CDR1 and CDR2: GTSNPN, SVGIG (reference sequence). This CDR3 is built from 14 residues. The CDR3 nucleotides read TGTGACTGGACTAGCGGGAGCTTTCAGGAGACCCAGTACTTC. Its protein product is CDWTSGSFQETQYF.

The chain carries TRBV30 and TRBJ2-2; TRBD2 matches 9 bases. The CDR3 loop spans 14 amino acids. V lost 4 bases, J lost 7 bases, and 7 bases stayed unmatched. Germline assignment: CDR1 GTSNPN and CDR2 SVGIG (reference sequence). CDR3 bases: TGTGCCTGGACCTTAGCGGGAGCAAGCGGGGAGCTGTTTTTT. Translated, it gives CAWTLAGASGELFF.

V usage is TRBV7-9 and J usage is TRBJ2-7; D is unclear. This CDR3 has 13 amino acids. Germline V gene data show CDR1 as SEHNR and CDR2 as FQNEAQ (reference sequence). Trimming removed 5 bases from V and 4 bases from J, with 12 bases in between. The DNA for the CDR3 is TGTGCCAGCAGCCCGGAATCCAGATACGAGCAGTACTTC. Protein product: CASSPESRYEQYF.

A few counts support this clone. A much larger clone differs from this one at a single base, so this may be a read error. The rearrangement uses TRBV7-3 and TRBJ2-7, with unresolved D. From germline, CDR1 is SGHTA and CDR2 FQGTGA. V lost 6 bases and J 0 bases, leaving 3 bases between the germline ends. There are 11 residues in the CDR3. The CDR3 reads CASRDSYEQYF. CDR3 bases: TGTGCCAGCAGGGACTCCTACGAGCAGTACTTC.

This chain uses TRBV6-6 with TRBJ1-5; perhaps TRBD1 as D (6 bases). Per the germline V gene, CDR1 is MNHNY and CDR2 is SVGAGI (reference sequence). The V gene lost 0 bases and the J gene lost 6 bases, with 12 bases spanning the gap. This CDR3 contains 15 residues. The CDR3 DNA sequence: TGTGCCAGCAGTTACTCGAAACAGGGTGGTCAGCCCCAGCATTTT. It codes for CASSYSKQGGQPQHF.

This clone came up a few times. V is TRBV4-1 and J is TRBJ2-5; 15 nucleotides line up with TRBD2. The V gene's germline CDR1 is MGHRA and CDR2 YSYEKL. The CDR3 length is 18 residues. The trim removed 4 bases at V and 3 bases at J, leaving 9 bases unmatched. CDR3: CASSRQPGLAGGKETQYF. The CDR3 DNA reads as TGCGCCAGCAGCCGACAACCGGGACTAGCGGGAGGAAAAGAGACCCAGTACTTC.

This clone was counted once. V usage is TRBV5-1 and J usage is TRBJ1-5; 10 bases fit TRBD1. Germline V gives CDR1 SGHRS, CDR2 YFSETQ. V lost 0 bases, J lost 7 bases, and 7 bases stayed unmatched. This CDR3 region has 16 residues. The CDR3, as DNA: TGCGCCAGCAGCTTGGGGGGACAGGGGCCCGGACAGCCCCAGCATTTT. Translated, it gives CASSLGGQGPGQPQHF.

In nucleotides, the CDR3 is TGCAGTGCCCATGAAGCTTTCTTT. Translating gives CSAHEAFF. The chain links TRBV20-1 to TRBJ1-1; the D is unclear. The germline CDR1 and CDR2 sequences are DFQATT and SNEGSKA (reference sequence). The CDR3 totals 8 residues. Trimming removed 6 bases from V and 7 bases from J, with 3 bases in between.

For this clone: With only one base between it and a far larger clone, this is likely a read error. The J gene is TRBJ2-1, the V gene TRBV11-2; 15 positions agree with TRBD2. Germline CDR1 and CDR2: SGHAT and FQNNGV. Trimming took 6 bases from V and 6 from J; bases not matched to a gene: 3. The CDR3 consists of 15 residues. As DNA, the CDR3 is TGTGCCAGCAGATCGGGACTAGCGGGAGGCAATGAGCAGTTCTTC. Encoded protein: CASRSGLAGGNEQFF.

With respect to this clone: One base separates it from a far larger clone, so it is likely a read error. Other DNA sequences of this sample code for an identical CDR3. V and J are TRBV4-1 and TRBJ2-1; 10 bases line up with TRBD2. This CDR3 is 14 amino acids long. CDR1 MGHRA and CDR2 YSYEKL come from the germline V gene. DNA of the CDR3: TGCGCCAGTAGCCGAGGACTAGCGGAGGCTGAGCAGTTCTTC. The encoded protein is CASSRGLAEAEQFF.

This sequence joins TRBV28 and TRBJ1-2; no definite D call. V lost 4 bases to trimming and J lost 4 bases, with 13 bases between them. The CDR3 has 14 amino acids. Germline CDR1 reads MDHEN; CDR2 reads SYDVKM. CDR3 nucleotides: TGTGCCAGCAGTTCTTTTGGTCCCATCTATGGCTACACCTTC. Protein: CASSSFGPIYGYTF.

About this clone: A single base is all that separates this from a far larger clone, so a read error is likely. The identical CDR3 is also encoded by other nucleotide sequences in the sample. The V call is TRBV28, the J call TRBJ1-1; maybe TRBD1 (6 bases). Per germline, CDR1 MDHEN and CDR2 SYDVKM. The length of the CDR3 is 14 residues. Between the trimmed V and J ends, which lost 6 bases and 1 base, there was a span of 12 bases. The CDR3 bases are TGTGCCAGCAGCTTACGGGGGGCGAACACTGAAGCTTTCTTT. Residues: CASSLRGANTEAFF.

The chain joins TRBV6-6 to TRBJ1-4; 7 bases are a match to TRBD1. CDR3 size: 14 residues. Germline-derived CDR1 and CDR2 are MNHNY and SVGAGI (reference sequence). The V and J ends lost 7 bases and 7 bases, in that order; junction bases with no gene match: 9. Here the CDR3 DNA reads TGTGCCAGCATTCCGGGGCAGGGGGGTGAAAAACTGTTTTTT. This sequence encodes CASIPGQGGEKLFF.

This chain uses TRBV28 with TRBJ1-1; D unresolved. V lost 6 bases and J 0 bases, leaving 11 bases between the germline ends. The CDR3 contains 14 residues. Germline V gives CDR1 MDHEN, CDR2 SYDVKM. CDR3 sequence reads: CASREGGMNTEAFF. The CDR3 DNA reads as TGTGCCAGCAGGGAAGGAGGGATGAACACTGAAGCTTTCTTT. The variable domain in full, with the rest retrieved from reference TRBV28 and TRBJ1-1, is DVKVTQSSRYLVKRTGEKVFLECVQDMDHENMFWYRQDPGLGLRLIYFSYDVKMKEKGDIPEGYSVSREKKERFSLILESASTNQTSMYLCASREGGMNTEAFFGQGTRLTVV.

V usage is TRBV7-3 and J usage is TRBJ2-5; D is undetermined. The germline V and J ends were trimmed by 5 bases and 2 bases, with 9 bases remaining between them. The germline CDR1 and CDR2 sequences are SGHTA and FQGTGA. This CDR3 spans 13 amino acids. The CDR3 region is CASSLMGQETQYF. CDR3 sequence (DNA): TGTGCCAGCAGCCTAATGGGGCAAGAGACCCAGTACTTC.

This clone was seen ten or more times. This same CDR3 is encoded by further DNA sequences in the sample. This rearrangement joins TRBV10-2 to TRBJ2-5, with 10 nucleotides matching TRBD1. J was trimmed by 3 bases and V by 0 bases; bases with no gene match: 16. In germline, CDR1 is WSHSY, CDR2 SAAADI. The CDR3 length is 20 residues. CDR3 protein: CASSESGRGRDRGFEETQYF. In DNA, the CDR3 is TGCGCCAGCAGTGAGTCGGGGCGTGGCCGGGACAGGGGCTTTGAAGAGACCCAGTACTTC.

The chain couples TRBV7-2 to TRBJ1-2; TRBD1 might be the D (5 bases). V was shortened by 2 bases and J by 7 bases, with 14 bases between the two germline ends. The CDR3 runs to 14 residues. Germline lookup yields CDR1 SGHTA and CDR2 FQGNSA. The CDR3 spells CASSLSQVKGGYTF. The CDR3 DNA is TGTGCCAGCAGCTTATCACAGGTCAAGGGTGGCTACACCTTC. Looking up the rest from reference TRBV7-2 and TRBJ1-2 gives the full variable domain: GAGVSQSPSNKVTEKGKDVELRCDPISGHTALYWYRQSLGQGLEFLIYFQGNSAPDKSGLPSDRFSAERTGGSVSTLTIQRTQQEDSAVYLCASSLSQVKGGYTFGSGTRLTVV.

As concerns this clone: A far more abundant clone sits one base away, making this likely a read error. This chain links TRBV4-2 with TRBJ1-1; TRBD1 might be the D (5 bases). V dropped 3 bases and J dropped 4 bases, with 12 bases sitting between them. The CDR3 loop spans 14 amino acids. Germline CDR1 LGHNA, CDR2 YNFKEQ. CDR3 region: CASSHQVRVTEAFF. The CDR3 nucleotides read TGTGCCAGCAGCCACCAGGTCAGGGTCACTGAAGCTTTCTTT.

CDR3 sequence: CASSPGLVGEAFF. The DNA of the CDR3 is TGTGCCAGCAGCCCGGGGTTGGTCGGTGAAGCTTTCTTT. The chain is built from TRBV7-9 and TRBJ1-1; no definite D call. V was pared by 5 bases and J by 7 bases, with 14 bases between. Germline V gene lookup returns CDR1 SEHNR and CDR2 FQNEAQ (reference sequence). This CDR3 is 13 amino acids long.

This chain connects TRBV7-2 to TRBJ2-3; 12 positions match TRBD2. The CDR3 is made up of 16 amino acids. The V segment lost 2 bases and the J segment 6 bases; nucleotides outside the gene matches: 6. Germline CDR1 and CDR2: SGHTA and FQGNSA. The CDR3 DNA follows: TGTGCCAGCAGCTTATCATCTAGCGGGAGGGGGGATACGCAGTATTTT. This codes for CASSLSSSGRGDTQYF. The complete variable domain, with remaining parts taken from reference TRBV7-2 and TRBJ2-3, reads GAGVSQSPSNKVTEKGKDVELRCDPISGHTALYWYRQSLGQGLEFLIYFQGNSAPDKSGLPSDRFSAERTGGSVSTLTIQRTQQEDSAVYLCASSLSSSGRGDTQYFGPGTRLTVL.

This clone was observed once. The chain combines TRBV2 with TRBJ2-1; TRBD2 aligns across 8 bases. V lost 8 bases, J lost 9 bases, and 3 bases stayed unmatched. From germline, CDR1 is SNHLY and CDR2 FYNNEI. The CDR3 runs to 11 residues. CDR3 nucleotide sequence: TGTGCCAGCCAAGCGGGAGCTGAGCAGTTCTTC. Its translation: CASQAGAEQFF. Supplemented by reference TRBV2 and TRBJ2-1, the full variable domain reads EPEVTQTPSHQVTQMGQEVILRCVPISNHLYFYWYRQILGQKVEFLVSFYNNEISEKSEIFDDQFSVERPDGSNFTLKIRSTKLEDSAMYFCASQAGAEQFFGPGTRLTVL.